One and the same sample provided the 19 T cell receptor beta chains below, sequenced in a study of cytomegalovirus exposure and HLA in healthy donors. The PCR made use of 60 Vbeta and 13 Jbeta primers. Generated by immunoSEQ multiplex PCR, the TCRdb table keeps only in-frame clones and is missing some. The data contain under 200,000 clones, roughly 75% of them singletons. The sample comprised PBMCs. These receptor sequences come from a woman aged 50 to 65 in good health and CMV-seropositive.

V usage is TRBV5-4 and J usage is TRBJ1-1, with 11 nucleotides matching TRBD1. J lost 0 bases, V lost 3 bases, and 4 bases had no gene match. From germline, CDR1 is SGHNT and CDR2 YYREEE (reference sequence). CDR3 length equals 16 residues. The CDR3 is CASSSDRGRVNTEAFF. Written as DNA, the CDR3 is TGTGCCAGCAGCTCGGACAGGGGGCGGGTGAACACTGAAGCTTTCTTT.

This chain uses TRBV7-2 with TRBJ1-5, with no clear D. The germline V and J ends were trimmed by 5 bases and 2 bases, with 13 bases remaining between them. CDR1 and CDR2 from the germline V gene are SGHTA and FQGNSA. The CDR3 covers 15 residues. The CDR3 region has the DNA TGTGCCAGCAGCCCGATGGGCTGGGGCAATCAGCCCCAGCATTTT. It yields the protein CASSPMGWGNQPQHF.

This clone has a handful of counts. The chain is built from TRBV14 and TRBJ2-2, with a weak D call TRBD1 (5 bases). The ends were cut back, 6 bases at V and 4 bases at J, with 9 bases in the middle. The CDR3 has 13 amino acids. Germline V CDR1 and CDR2: SGHDN, FVKESK. The CDR3 sequence is CASSRQSTGELFF. The DNA of the CDR3 is TGTGCCAGCAGTCGACAGAGCACCGGGGAGCTGTTTTTT.

This clone turned up a few times. The chain couples TRBV9 to TRBJ2-1; the match to TRBD2 covers 7 bases. Germline lookup yields CDR1 SGDLS and CDR2 YYNGEE. CDR3 length: 14 residues. With V trimmed by 5 bases and J by 4 bases, 6 bases remained unmatched. The CDR3: CASSPGTNYNEQFF. CDR3 nucleotide sequence: TGTGCCAGCAGTCCCGGGACTAATTACAATGAGCAGTTCTTC.

V and J are TRBV5-1 and TRBJ1-1; tentative D call: TRBD1 (5 bases). Germline V gene sequence: CDR1 SGHRS, CDR2 YFSETQ. Trimming removed 4 bases from V and 1 base from J, with 11 bases in between. This CDR3 has 14 amino acids. CDR3 nucleotides: TGCGCCAGCAGCGCGGGACGGTCGAACACTGAAGCTTTCTTT. Protein: CASSAGRSNTEAFF. The full variable domain, its missing parts supplied by reference TRBV5-1 and TRBJ1-1, is KAGVTQTPRYLIKTRGQQVTLSCSPISGHRSVSWYQQTPGQGLQFLFEYFSETQRNKGNFPGRFSGRQFSNSRSEMNVSTLELGDSALYLCASSAGRSNTEAFFGQGTRLTVV.

The chain is built from TRBV18 and TRBJ2-3; D not resolved. CDR1 is KGHSH and CDR2 is LQKENI in the germline V gene. The CDR3 sequence is 16 residues long. Trimming cost V 2 bases and J 0 bases, with 12 bases left between them. For the CDR3, the DNA is TGTGCCAGCTCACCAATCCCCGCGACTAGCACAGATACGCAGTATTTT. Amino acid sequence: CASSPIPATSTDTQYF.

The V gene is TRBV4-3, the J gene TRBJ2-1; TRBD2 agrees at 8 bases. The CDR3 covers 14 residues. V was pared by 5 bases and J by 11 bases, with 11 bases of the junction left unmatched. CDR1 is LGHNA and CDR2 is YSLEER in the germline V gene. This CDR3 is CASSEAVSGIKQFF. CDR3 DNA: TGCGCCAGCAGCGAAGCCGTTAGCGGGATTAAGCAGTTCTTC.

This chain connects TRBV19 to TRBJ2-1; 8 nucleotides match TRBD2. The V and J ends lost 6 bases and 3 bases, in that order; junction bases with no gene match: 10. Germline V gene lookup returns CDR1 LNHDA and CDR2 SQIVND (reference sequence). The CDR3 runs to 16 residues. The DNA of the CDR3 is TGTGCCAGTAGGAGGGGTAGCGGGGCCGTCTACAATGAGCAGTTCTTC. Protein product: CASRRGSGAVYNEQFF.

Here the CDR3 DNA reads TGTGCCAGCAGCCGTGGACAGATAGGGCCGGAGACCCAGTACTTC. Its protein is CASSRGQIGPETQYF. The chain couples TRBV7-2 to TRBJ2-5, with a possible D match to TRBD1 (6 bases). V was shortened by 5 bases and J by 5 bases, with 18 bases between the two germline ends. This CDR3 comprises 15 residues. Germline-derived CDR1 and CDR2 are SGHTA and FQGNSA.

CDR3 coding DNA: TGTGCCAGCAGCTTAGTAATTACTAACTATGGCTACACCTTC. The encoded protein is CASSLVITNYGYTF. The J gene is TRBJ1-2, the V gene TRBV7-2; D not certain. V lost 1 base and J 0 bases, leaving 6 bases between the germline ends. Germline V gene sequence: CDR1 SGHTA, CDR2 FQGNSA. The CDR3 totals 14 residues.

The rearrangement uses TRBV9 and TRBJ2-5; 8 nucleotides line up with TRBD2. This CDR3 region has 18 residues. J gave up 4 bases and V 3 bases, and 17 bases lay outside the gene matches. CDR1 is SGDLS and CDR2 is YYNGEE in the germline V gene. The CDR3 bases are TGTGCCAGCAGCGAGCCCTCTTATTCCTCGGGAGGGCTAGAGACCCAGTACTTC. It is translated as CASSEPSYSSGGLETQYF.

As DNA, the CDR3 is TGTGCCAGCAGTTCGCGCCGACTAGCGGGGGGAGGGAGTAAGCAGTTCTTC. It codes for CASSSRRLAGGGSKQFF. The V gene is TRBV27, the J gene TRBJ2-1, with 13 nucleotides matching TRBD2. The CDR3 runs 17 residues. The germline CDR1 and CDR2 sequences are MNHEY and SMNVEV (reference sequence). V was clipped by 4 bases and J by 11 bases; unmatched bases: 14.

The chain is built from TRBV27 and TRBJ2-7; possible D gene TRBD2, 7 bases. In germline, CDR1 is MNHEY, CDR2 SMNVEV (reference sequence). The CDR3 is 15 residues long. The V and J ends lost 6 bases and 2 bases respectively, with 17 bases between them. The CDR3 sequence is CASSPAGAGPYEQYF. The CDR3 bases are TGTGCCAGCAGCCCCGCGGGGGCGGGCCCCTACGAGCAGTACTTC.

The gene calls are TRBV4-3 and TRBJ1-4; 7 nucleotides align to TRBD1. CDR1 is LGHNA and CDR2 is YSLEER in the germline V gene. This CDR3 contains 16 residues. J lost 8 bases, V lost 2 bases, and 11 bases had no gene match. This CDR3 is CASSQNRGVRDEKLFF. CDR3 DNA: TGCGCCAGCAGCCAAAACAGGGGCGTGAGAGACGAAAAACTGTTTTTT.

In DNA form, the CDR3 reads TGTGCCTGGAGTGCGTCCGGGACAGGAGACCCCTACACCTTC. Translated, it gives CAWSASGTGDPYTF. V is TRBV30 and J is TRBJ1-2; 8 nucleotides line up with TRBD1. V lost 1 base to trimming and J lost 10 bases; unmatched junction nucleotides: 11. Germline-derived CDR1 and CDR2 are GTSNPN and SVGIG (reference sequence). The CDR3 has 14 residues.

The CDR3 region is CASSKLAGGTYEQYF. The CDR3 DNA follows: TGTGCCAGCAGCAAGCTAGCGGGAGGAACCTACGAGCAGTACTTC. The V call is TRBV11-2, the J call TRBJ2-7; TRBD2 aligns across 11 bases. The V and J ends lost 5 bases and 2 bases, in that order; junction bases with no gene match: 5. This CDR3 is built from 15 residues. Looked up from germline, CDR1 is SGHAT and CDR2 is FQNNGV. Full variable domain (rest looked up from reference TRBV11-2 and TRBJ2-7): EAGVAQSPRYKIIEKRQSVAFWCNPISGHATLYWYQQILGQGPKLLIQFQNNGVVDDSQLPKDRFSAERLKGVDSTLKIQPAKLEDSAVYLCASSKLAGGTYEQYFGPGTRLTVT.

The rearrangement joins TRBV7-6 to TRBJ2-1; tentative D call: TRBD2 (6 bases). The CDR3 totals 17 residues. With 4 bases removed from V and 2 bases from J, the gap between germline ends came to 18 bases. The V gene's germline CDR1 is SGHVS and CDR2 FNYEAQ. The CDR3 nucleotides read TGTGCCAGCAGCTCCCAACGGCGGCGGGGCGCCTACAATGAGCAGTTCTTC. This codes for CASSSQRRRGAYNEQFF. The whole variable domain, remainder taken from reference TRBV7-6 and TRBJ2-1, is GAGVSQSPRYKVTKRGQDVALRCDPISGHVSLYWYRQALGQGPEFLTYFNYEAQQDKSGLPNDRFSAERPEGSISTLTIQRTEQRDSAMYRCASSSQRRRGAYNEQFFGPGTRLTVL.

This chain joins TRBV9 and TRBJ2-1, with 7 bases that match TRBD2. V shed 3 bases, J shed 2 bases, and the junction held 8 bases outside the gene matches. The CDR3 loop spans 16 amino acids. In germline, CDR1 is SGDLS, CDR2 YYNGEE. CDR3 region: CASSGGPSGTYNEQFF. CDR3 DNA: TGTGCCAGCAGCGGTGGGCCTAGCGGAACCTACAATGAGCAGTTCTTC.

The V gene is TRBV11-2, the J gene TRBJ1-1, with 9 bases lining up with TRBD1. The CDR3 length is 16 residues. Germline loops: CDR1 SGHAT, CDR2 FQNNGV. With 2 bases clipped from V and 3 bases from J, the junction kept 7 bases outside the gene matches. CDR3 residues: CASSLTGTGSYTEAFF. CDR3 nucleotide sequence: TGTGCCAGCAGCTTAACTGGGACAGGGTCATACACTGAAGCTTTCTTT.